This passage covers 7 T cell receptor beta chains from one sample sequenced in a study of blood T cell repertoires in COVID-19. Libraries were prepared by immunoSEQ multiplex PCR; TCRdb keeps only in-frame clonotypes and omits some of them. Of roughly 67,000 clones listed, around 80% were seen once; the top ten hold about 25%. Sequencing was carried out using peripheral blood. These receptors all stem from a human donor in a cohort sampled during active COVID-19.

V is TRBV7-2 and J is TRBJ1-6; tentative D call: TRBD1 (6 bases). The V gene's germline CDR1 is SGHTA and CDR2 FQGNSA. This CDR3 comprises 15 residues. The ends were cut back, 3 bases at V and 9 bases at J, with 15 bases in the middle. The CDR3 region has the DNA TGTGCCAGCAGCTTTAGCACGGGACACGGTTCACCCCTCCACTTT. Amino acid sequence: CASSFSTGHGSPLHF.

The rearrangement uses TRBV19 and TRBJ2-5, with 7 bases lining up with TRBD1. The CDR3 is 13 residues long. With 8 bases clipped from V and 2 bases from J, the junction kept 5 bases outside the gene matches. The germline V gene encodes CDR1 LNHDA and CDR2 SQIVND (reference sequence). The CDR3 DNA is TGTGCCAGTGGGACAGATACACAAGAGACCCAGTACTTC. Protein: CASGTDTQETQYF.

This CDR3 is CASSDRLVTGELFF. The CDR3 DNA sequence: TGTGCCAGTAGTGACCGACTAGTTACAGGGGAGCTGTTTTTT. The rearrangement joins TRBV19 to TRBJ2-2, with D tentatively TRBD2 (6 bases). The V end was cut by 5 bases, the J end by 8 bases, with 15 bases between. The CDR3 is 14 amino acids. The germline CDR1 and CDR2 sequences are LNHDA and SQIVND (reference sequence). Complete variable domain (other parts from reference TRBV19 and TRBJ2-2): DGGITQSPKYLFRKEGQNVTLSCEQNLNHDAMYWYRQDPGQGLRLIYYSQIVNDFQKGDIAEGYSVSREKKESFPLTVTSAQKNPTAFYLCASSDRLVTGELFFGEGSRLTVL.

The chain links TRBV10-3 to TRBJ1-6; TRBD1 matches at 7 bases. CDR1 ENHRY and CDR2 SYGVKD come from the germline V gene. The CDR3 length is 15 residues. Trimming at V came to 6 bases and at J to 5 bases, leaving 7 bases not matched to a gene. CDR3 region: CAIRAGTANNSPLHF. The CDR3 coding sequence is TGTGCCATCAGAGCCGGGACAGCAAATAATTCACCCCTCCACTTT.

The V and J genes are TRBV5-4 and TRBJ2-3, with 15 bases matching TRBD2. Per the germline V gene, CDR1 is SGHNT and CDR2 is YYREEE (reference sequence). The CDR3 extends over 15 amino acids. V trimming: 4 bases; J trimming: 5 bases; junction bases outside the gene matches: 2. CDR3 DNA: TGTGCCAGCAGCCTGGGACTAGCGGGAGGAGATACGCAGTATTTT. Translating gives CASSLGLAGGDTQYF.

The chain couples TRBV19 to TRBJ2-3; 8 bases are a match to TRBD1. V lost 8 bases and J lost 0; bases outside the gene matches: 19. The CDR3 is 19 residues long. CDR1 is LNHDA, CDR2 SQIVND, per germline (reference sequence). Here the CDR3 DNA reads TGTGCCAGTCCAACCCTCCCAGGGGGCGGACCCCCTAGCACAGATACGCAGTATTTT. Translation: CASPTLPGGGPPSTDTQYF.

This sequence joins TRBV10-1 and TRBJ2-3, with a weak D call TRBD1 (5 bases). Trimming left V 0 bases short and J 4 bases short, with 11 bases between. The germline gives CDR1 WNHNN, CDR2 SYGVQD (reference sequence). The CDR3 extends over 15 amino acids. CDR3 coding DNA: TGCGCCAGCAGTGAGTCGCAGGGTTTTGCAGATACGCAGTATTTT. Its translation is CASSESQGFADTQYF.